Listed here are 17 T cell receptor beta chains from one sample, sequenced in a study of blood T cell repertoires in COVID-19 (dated by TCRdb to about 2020). Receptors were amplified or captured by the immunoSEQ multiplex PCR assay. Held by TCRdb, this immuneACCESS table contains in-frame sequences only and omits some clones. Under half of the omission traces to an unresolved V gene where checked; the cause of the rest is unknown. Here the sample has more than 150,000 clones; approximately 87% occur a single time. The top ten hold roughly 2.5% of the sample. Sequenced input: peripheral blood. All receptors derive from a man aged 40-55 years with active or convalescent COVID-19.

The rearrangement links TRBV5-4 to TRBJ2-1, with 9 bases matching TRBD1. Trimming at V came to 3 bases and at J to 6 bases, leaving 7 bases not matched to a gene. CDR3 size: 15 residues. Germline V CDR1 and CDR2: SGHNT, YYREEE (reference sequence). CDR3 sequence reads: CASSWTGTGSNEQFF. In DNA form, the CDR3 reads TGTGCCAGCAGCTGGACCGGGACAGGGTCCAATGAGCAGTTCTTC. Supplemented by reference TRBV5-4 and TRBJ2-1, the full variable domain reads ETGVTQSPTHLIKTRGQQVTLRCSSQSGHNTVSWYQQALGQGPQFIFQYYREEENGRGNFPPRFSGLQFPNYSSELNVNALELDDSALYLCASSWTGTGSNEQFFGPGTRLTVL.

This chain connects TRBV11-3 to TRBJ2-3; 8 nucleotides match TRBD2. J was trimmed by 3 bases and V by 4 bases; bases with no gene match: 9. Germline values: CDR1 SGHNT, CDR2 YENEEA. CDR3 length equals 16 residues. DNA of the CDR3: TGTGCCAGCAGCTCCCGGAGTAGCGGGGTTACAGATACGCAGTATTTT. It codes for CASSSRSSGVTDTQYF.

The V call is TRBV5-5, the J call TRBJ2-7; tentatively, D is TRBD1 (6 bases). CDR3 length: 14 amino acids. Deletions cut 2 bases from V and 3 bases from J, with 12 bases between. The germline V gene has CDR1 SGHKS and CDR2 YYEKEE (reference sequence). CDR3 bases: TGTGCCAGCAGCTTAGCAGGGGTGGGCTACGAGCAGTACTTC. As protein: CASSLAGVGYEQYF.

The V call is TRBV6-5, the J call TRBJ2-4, with a weak D call TRBD1 (5 bases). V lost 6 bases and J lost 7, with 19 bases in between. Germline V lookup: CDR1 MNHEY, CDR2 SVGAGI. This CDR3 is built from 15 residues. The CDR3 spells CASRARAHMGNIQYF. The CDR3 DNA reads TGTGCCAGCAGGGCCAGGGCGCATATGGGGAACATTCAGTACTTC.

The chain couples TRBV4-1 to TRBJ1-2; 7 bases are a match to TRBD1. CDR3 length equals 14 residues. V lost 4 bases to trimming and J lost 5 bases; unmatched junction nucleotides: 7. The germline V gene encodes CDR1 MGHRA and CDR2 YSYEKL. CDR3 amino acids: CASSLDRVGYGYTF. DNA of the CDR3: TGCGCCAGCAGCCTCGACAGGGTAGGGTATGGCTACACCTTC.

This clone was observed a few times. The gene calls are TRBV27 and TRBJ2-3; 11 bases line up with TRBD2. The CDR3 has 17 amino acids. CDR1 is MNHEY, CDR2 SMNVEV, per germline (reference sequence). V shed 3 bases and J 4 bases; nucleotides not matched to a gene: 9. The CDR3, as DNA: TGTGCCAGCAGTTTGGCGGATAGCGGGGGGGCGGCAGATACGCAGTATTTT. Protein product: CASSLADSGGAADTQYF.

The genes are TRBV9 and TRBJ2-5, with 9 nucleotides matching TRBD1. The CDR3 extends over 15 amino acids. CDR1 is SGDLS and CDR2 is YYNGEE in the germline V gene. V lost 0 bases and J lost 5; bases outside the gene matches: 5. The CDR3 nucleotides are TGTGCCAGCAGCGTAGTGGGACAGGGATCCGAGACCCAGTACTTC. It is translated as CASSVVGQGSETQYF. Full variable domain (remainder filled in from reference TRBV9 and TRBJ2-5): DSGVTQTPKHLITATGQRVTLRCSPRSGDLSVYWYQQSLDQGLQFLIQYYNGEERAKGNILERFSAQQFPDLHSELNLSSLELGDSALYFCASSVVGQGSETQYFGPGTRLLVL.

This clone is a singleton in its sample. The chain is built from TRBV5-6 and TRBJ2-7; D might be TRBD2 (6 bases). The CDR3 consists of 13 residues. Germline-derived CDR1 and CDR2 are SGHDT and YYEEEE. Deletions cut 4 bases from V and 4 bases from J, with 12 bases between. The CDR3 here is CASSRDSAYEQYF. CDR3 coding DNA: TGTGCCAGCAGCCGGGACTCCGCGTACGAGCAGTACTTC. Together with reference TRBV5-6 and TRBJ2-7, the CDR3 gives the full variable domain: DAGVTQSPTHLIKTRGQQVTLRCSPKSGHDTVSWYQQALGQGPQFIFQYYEEEERQRGNFPDRFSGHQFPNYSSELNVNALLLGDSALYLCASSRDSAYEQYFGPGTRLTVT.

This clone came up once. The genes are TRBV19 and TRBJ2-3; 7 positions agree with TRBD2. The germline V gene has CDR1 LNHDA and CDR2 SQIVND (reference sequence). J was trimmed by 2 bases and V by 5 bases; bases with no gene match: 10. This CDR3 spans 16 amino acids. CDR3 sequence: CASSVKSGAPTDTQYF. The CDR3 DNA sequence: TGTGCCAGTAGTGTCAAGAGCGGGGCCCCCACAGATACGCAGTATTTT.

The chain has TRBV13 and TRBJ2-7; 9 bases agree with TRBD1. Germline CDR1 is PRHDT and CDR2 is FYEKMQ (reference sequence). This CDR3 spans 14 amino acids. Trimming removed 4 bases from V and 4 bases from J; junction bases left unmatched: 5. The CDR3 DNA reads TGTGCCAGCAGCTCCGGGACAGGGCGGTACGAGCAGTACTTC. This gives the protein CASSSGTGRYEQYF.

The chain joins TRBV6-6 to TRBJ2-3, with TRBD2 identical over 8 bases. Trimming removed 7 bases from V and 6 bases from J; junction bases left unmatched: 9. The CDR3 loop spans 14 amino acids. CDR1 and CDR2 (germline): MNHNY, SVGAGI (reference sequence). The CDR3 region is CASIKTGGADTQYF. CDR3 coding DNA: TGTGCCAGCATCAAAACGGGGGGGGCCGATACGCAGTATTTT.

The chain combines TRBV5-1 with TRBJ1-2, with D hard to call. This CDR3 is built from 15 residues. Germline loops: CDR1 SGHRS, CDR2 YFSETQ. V lost 0 bases, J lost 0 bases, and 9 bases lay in between. As DNA, the CDR3 is TGCGCCAGCAGCTTGGGCCAGGTCACTAACTATGGCTACACCTTC. Encoded protein: CASSLGQVTNYGYTF.

The V and J genes are TRBV19 and TRBJ1-5; TRBD1 is a possible D gene (5 bases). V dropped 0 bases and J dropped 7 bases, with 10 bases sitting between them. This CDR3 has 14 residues. CDR1 and CDR2 from the germline V gene are LNHDA and SQIVND (reference sequence). The CDR3 is CASSIDAGQQPQHF. CDR3 DNA: TGTGCCAGTAGTATAGATGCGGGGCAGCAGCCCCAGCATTTT. Based on the CDR3 plus reference TRBV19 and TRBJ1-5, the full variable domain is DGGITQSPKYLFRKEGQNVTLSCEQNLNHDAMYWYRQDPGQGLRLIYYSQIVNDFQKGDIAEGYSVSREKKESFPLTVTSAQKNPTAFYLCASSIDAGQQPQHFGDGTRLSIL.

J is TRBJ2-7 and V is TRBV28, with D hard to call. This CDR3 spans 11 amino acids. Trimming stripped 4 bases from V and 4 bases from J, with 5 bases between. The germline CDR1 and CDR2 sequences are MDHEN and SYDVKM. For the CDR3, the DNA is TGTGCCAGCAGTTCTAGATACGAGCAGTACTTC. Amino acids: CASSSRYEQYF.

This chain uses TRBV29-1 with TRBJ1-3; no clear D gene. Germline V gene lookup returns CDR1 SQVTM and CDR2 ANQGSEA. Trimming shortened V by 3 bases and J by 0 bases, and 9 bases separated the two germline ends. The CDR3 is 14 amino acids. The CDR3 is CSVEGQHSGNTIYF. The CDR3 DNA sequence: TGCAGCGTTGAGGGCCAACACTCTGGAAACACCATATATTTT.

The chain uses TRBV2 and TRBJ1-2; D not resolved. Germline V CDR1 and CDR2: SNHLY, FYNNEI. V was shortened by 5 bases and J by 0 bases, with 4 bases between the two germline ends. This CDR3 spans 12 amino acids. For the CDR3, the DNA is TGTGCCAGCAGTTTCTCTAACTATGGCTACACCTTC. Its protein is CASSFSNYGYTF.

The chain carries TRBV9 and TRBJ2-7; D is perhaps TRBD2 (5 bases). The CDR3 runs to 14 residues. The V end was cut by 4 bases, the J end by 6 bases, with 17 bases between. The germline gives CDR1 SGDLS, CDR2 YYNGEE. For the CDR3, the DNA is TGTGCCAGCAGCCCCCGGACTTTTTCCCTCGAGCAGTACTTC. It codes for CASSPRTFSLEQYF. Full variable domain (rest looked up from reference TRBV9 and TRBJ2-7): DSGVTQTPKHLITATGQRVTLRCSPRSGDLSVYWYQQSLDQGLQFLIQYYNGEERAKGNILERFSAQQFPDLHSELNLSSLELGDSALYFCASSPRTFSLEQYFGPGTRLTVT.